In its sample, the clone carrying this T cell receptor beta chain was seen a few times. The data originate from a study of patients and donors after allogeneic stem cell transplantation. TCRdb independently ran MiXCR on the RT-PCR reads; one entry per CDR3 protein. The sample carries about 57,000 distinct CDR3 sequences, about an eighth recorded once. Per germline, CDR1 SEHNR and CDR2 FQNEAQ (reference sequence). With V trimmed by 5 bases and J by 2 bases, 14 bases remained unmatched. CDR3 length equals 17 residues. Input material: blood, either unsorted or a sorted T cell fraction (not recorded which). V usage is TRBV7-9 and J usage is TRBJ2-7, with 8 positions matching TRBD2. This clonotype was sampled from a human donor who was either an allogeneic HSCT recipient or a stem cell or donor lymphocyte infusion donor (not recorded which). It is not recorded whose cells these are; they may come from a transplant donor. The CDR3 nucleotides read TGTGCCAGCAGCACCCCAGGGGCGGGGGGCCTTACCTACGAGCAGTACTTC. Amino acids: CASSTPGAGGLTYEQYF.